Described below is a single T cell receptor (beta chain) sequence and its context. Its antigen specificity is not known. Nothing much larger sits one base from this clone, and base qualities are not available. This sample stems from a study of CD8 T cells in Susac syndrome (dated by TCRdb to about 2019). Turning to the overall study: The study used repertoire sequencing to test whether antigen drove CD8+ T cell activation and differentiation in Susac syndrome.

Broader findings and caveats from the paper: The number of individuals in the TCR sequencing and HLA analysis was recognized as being relatively small.

RNA was extracted with the RNeasy kit and roughly 0.5 to 1 ug was reverse transcribed using random hexamers. TCR beta CDR3 regions were amplified with the immunoSEQ multiplex PCR assay covering 54 Vbeta and 13 Jbeta segments. Bias from PCR amplification was corrected by using a synthetic template baseline for primer optimization and for computational correction. On the authors' methods: Reads were annotated to V, D and J genes per IMGT and analyzed with immunoSEQ Analyzer, keeping only productive sequences. Clonality was computed as one minus Shannon entropy normalized by log2 of the number of productive unique sequences. Public and private clones were assessed among the 100 most prevalent clones of each patient and control. A clone was defined as Susac-specific if it was absent from the healthy and MS cohorts, from over a thousand published viral clones and from other ImmuneACCESS disease sequences. In-frame beta chains were kept once TCRdb had trimmed the public reads at Q25 with fastp and called clones with MiXCR. Rows matching on CDR3 protein sequence are summarized as one entry with the most common DNA and genes. None of the V and J calls come from the authors' own analysis; TCRdb made them. The sample data list approximately 150,000 distinct CDR3 sequences, and 85% to 95% of these were observed just once. Around 0.09% of the sample rests with the top ten.

High-throughput TCR beta sequencing profiled peripheral blood CD8+ and CD4+ T cells from healthy donors, Susac syndrome patients and multiple sclerosis patients. Multiple sclerosis controls were treatment-naive patients with stable or active relapsing-remitting disease fulfilling revised McDonald criteria. Bulk CD8+ and CD4+ T cells were purified by magnetic negative isolation, whereas CD8+ TEMRA cells were enriched by FACS. Blood was drawn into EDTA tubes, processed within 24 hours, and PBMCs were isolated by density gradient centrifugation. PBMCs intended for TCR sequencing were cryopreserved in liquid nitrogen and were subsequently thawed in a 37 degrees C water bath. The sorted or isolated CD4+, CD8+ and CD8+ TEMRA cells reached a purity of at least 90%. The CDR3 sequence holds 13 residues, the cysteine and phenylalanine included. Only the CDR3 part of the read is kept: 39 bases, read in frame from the first base. At the junction V is shortened by 1 base and J by 6 bases, with 10 bases in between. Based on the germline V gene (reference sequence), the CDR1 and CDR2 sequences are MNHEY and SMNVEV.

The TCR comes from a human donor with multiple sclerosis. Recombination joined TRBV27 with TRBJ2-7; a tentative D match to TRBD2 spans 6 bases. Sequenced material: CD4+ T cells from PBMCs. CDR3 sequence: CASSLYKGLEQYF. The DNA is as follows: TGTGCCAGCAGTTTATATAAGGGACTCGAGCAGTACTTC.